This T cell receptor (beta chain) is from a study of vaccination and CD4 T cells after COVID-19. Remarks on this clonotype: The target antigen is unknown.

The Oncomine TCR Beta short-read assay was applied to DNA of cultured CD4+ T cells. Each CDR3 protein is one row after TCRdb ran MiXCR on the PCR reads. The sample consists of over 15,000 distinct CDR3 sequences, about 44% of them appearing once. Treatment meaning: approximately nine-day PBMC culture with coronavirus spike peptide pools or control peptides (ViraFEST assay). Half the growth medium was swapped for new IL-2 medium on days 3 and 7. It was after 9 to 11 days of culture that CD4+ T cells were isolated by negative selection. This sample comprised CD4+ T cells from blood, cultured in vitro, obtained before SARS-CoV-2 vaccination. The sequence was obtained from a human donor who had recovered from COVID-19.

In DNA form, the CDR3 reads TGTGCCAGCAAAGGGAACACTGAAGCTTTCTTT. Protein sequence: CASKGNTEAFF. V and J are TRBV2 and TRBJ1-1; no definite D call. Germline CDR1 reads SNHLY; CDR2 reads FYNNEI. The CDR3 extends over 11 amino acids. Trimming shortened V by 7 bases and J by 1 base, and 4 bases separated the two germline ends.